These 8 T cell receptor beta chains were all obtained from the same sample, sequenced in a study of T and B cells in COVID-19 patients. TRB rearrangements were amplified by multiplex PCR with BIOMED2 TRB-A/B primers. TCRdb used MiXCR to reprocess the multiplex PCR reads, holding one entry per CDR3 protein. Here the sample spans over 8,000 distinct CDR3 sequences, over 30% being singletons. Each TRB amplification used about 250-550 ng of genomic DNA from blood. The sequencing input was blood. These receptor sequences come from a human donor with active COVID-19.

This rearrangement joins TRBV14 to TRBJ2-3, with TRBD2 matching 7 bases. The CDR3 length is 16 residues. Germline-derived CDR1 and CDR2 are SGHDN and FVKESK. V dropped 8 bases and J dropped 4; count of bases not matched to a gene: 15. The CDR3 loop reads CASPPGGAGTSDTQYF. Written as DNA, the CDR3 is TGTGCCAGCCCCCCTGGGGGAGCGGGAACGTCAGATACGCAGTATTTT.

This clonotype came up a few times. As DNA, the CDR3 is TGTGCCAGCAGCTTGGTATATGGCTACACCTTC. Translating gives CASSLVYGYTF. The genes are TRBV11-3 and TRBJ1-2; D unclear. CDR1 and CDR2 (germline): SGHNT, YENEEA. This CDR3 contains 11 residues. Trimming left V 3 bases short and J 5 bases short, with 4 bases between.

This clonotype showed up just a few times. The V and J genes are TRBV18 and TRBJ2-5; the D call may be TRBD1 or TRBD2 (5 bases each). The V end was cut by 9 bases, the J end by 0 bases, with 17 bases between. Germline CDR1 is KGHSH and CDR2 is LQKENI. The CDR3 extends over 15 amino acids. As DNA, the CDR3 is TGTGCCAGGGGGTTTGGGGGAGTTGACCAAGAGACCCAGTACTTC. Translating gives CARGFGGVDQETQYF. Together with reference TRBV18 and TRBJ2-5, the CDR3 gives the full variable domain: NAGVMQNPRHLVRRRGQEARLRCSPMKGHSHVYWYRQLPEEGLKFMVYLQKENIIDESGMPKERFSAEFPKEGPSILRIQQVVRGDSAAYFCARGFGGVDQETQYFGPGTRLLVL.

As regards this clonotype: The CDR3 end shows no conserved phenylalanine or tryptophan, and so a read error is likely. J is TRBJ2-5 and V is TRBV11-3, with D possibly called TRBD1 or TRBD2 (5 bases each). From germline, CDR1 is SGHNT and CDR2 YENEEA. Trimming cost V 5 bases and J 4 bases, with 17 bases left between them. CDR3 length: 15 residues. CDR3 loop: CASSPDPGAGETQYL. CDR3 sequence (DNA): TGTGCCAGCAGCCCGGACCCCGGGGCGGGAGAGACCCAGTACCTC.

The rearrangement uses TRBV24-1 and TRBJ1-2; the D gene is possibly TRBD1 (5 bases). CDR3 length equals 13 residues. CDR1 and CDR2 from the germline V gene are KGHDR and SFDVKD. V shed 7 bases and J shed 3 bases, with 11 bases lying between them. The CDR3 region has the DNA TGTGCCACCAGCGGACATAGGGACTATGGCTACACCTTC. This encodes CATSGHRDYGYTF.

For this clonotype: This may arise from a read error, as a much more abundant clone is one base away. CDR3 bases: TGTCCCAGCGACAGGGTGAACACCGGGGAGCTGTTTTTT. It yields the protein CPSDRVNTGELFF. The chain is built from TRBV19 and TRBJ2-2; TRBD1 matches 7 bases. The germline V gene encodes CDR1 LNHDA and CDR2 SQIVND (reference sequence). This CDR3 contains 13 residues.

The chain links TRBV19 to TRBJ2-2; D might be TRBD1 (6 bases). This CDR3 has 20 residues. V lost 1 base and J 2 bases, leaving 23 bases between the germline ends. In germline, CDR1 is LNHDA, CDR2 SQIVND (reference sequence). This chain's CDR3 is CASSIVGQGLKTINTGELFF. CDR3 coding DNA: TGTGCCAGTAGTATAGTCGGGCAGGGGTTAAAAACGATCAACACCGGGGAGCTGTTTTTT.

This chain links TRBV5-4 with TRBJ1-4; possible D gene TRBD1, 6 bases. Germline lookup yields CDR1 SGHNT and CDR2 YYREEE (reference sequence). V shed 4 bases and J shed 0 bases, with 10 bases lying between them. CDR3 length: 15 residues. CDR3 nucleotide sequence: TGTGCCAGCAGCCTGGGGGCAGCAACTAATGAAAAACTGTTTTTT. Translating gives CASSLGAATNEKLFF.